These 5 T cell receptor beta chains were all obtained from the same sample, sequenced in a study of PD-1 blockade in classical Hodgkin lymphoma. No patient escaped relapse after autologous stem cell transplantation, and brentuximab vedotin exposure varied. TCRdb's table, derived via immunoSEQ multiplex PCR, lists solely in-frame clones and lacks some. The sample includes 40,000 to 45,000 clones, 65% to 85% of them seen just once. The sequencing here drew on peripheral blood mononuclear cells (PBMCs), taken before the second cycle of nivolumab. The receptor source for this set is a human donor with classical Hodgkin lymphoma.

V is TRBV29-1 and J is TRBJ1-1; D not resolved. The germline V gene has CDR1 SQVTM and CDR2 ANQGSEA. The CDR3 runs to 11 residues. V was trimmed by 7 bases and J by 6 bases, leaving 12 bases between them. The CDR3 DNA reads TGCAGCGCCCCCTTGGGTGCTGAAGCTTTCTTT. This codes for CSAPLGAEAFF.

The chain uses TRBV5-1 and TRBJ1-2; D is unresolved. Looked up from germline, CDR1 is SGHRS and CDR2 is YFSETQ. This CDR3 spans 12 amino acids. Trimming cost V 2 bases and J 3 bases, with 5 bases left between them. The CDR3 DNA reads TGCGCCAGCAGCTTAGGTTACTATGGCTACACCTTC. This sequence encodes CASSLGYYGYTF.

The J gene is TRBJ2-3, the V gene TRBV7-8; no clear D. CDR1 is SGHVS, CDR2 FQNEAQ, per germline. This CDR3 region has 15 residues. The V end lost 0 bases, the J end lost 3 bases, and 10 bases lay between the germline ends. The chain's CDR3 is CASSLAGGVTDTQYF. The CDR3 nucleotides read TGTGCCAGCAGCTTAGCGGGTGGAGTTACAGATACGCAGTATTTT.

The V call is TRBV7-9, the J call TRBJ1-2, with D perhaps TRBD1 (6 bases). The length of the CDR3 is 16 residues. Germline values: CDR1 SEHNR, CDR2 FQNEAQ (reference sequence). The ends were cut back, 4 bases at V and 8 bases at J, with 23 bases in the middle. CDR3 nucleotide sequence: TGTGCCAGCAGCTCATTGAACCTGGAACAGGGCGGGGGCTACACCTTC. It yields the protein CASSSLNLEQGGGYTF.

This chain connects TRBV18 to TRBJ1-5; a possible D gene is TRBD1 (5 bases). Trimming stripped 2 bases from V and 6 bases from J, with 14 bases between. Germline assignment: CDR1 KGHSH and CDR2 LQKENI. This CDR3 region has 15 residues. CDR3 protein: CASSPVLGGGQPQHF. The CDR3 DNA reads as TGTGCCAGCTCACCAGTCTTGGGGGGAGGTCAGCCCCAGCATTTT.